Listed below are T cell receptor beta chains from one sample, sequenced in a study of monozygotic twins with inflammatory bowel disease. TCRdb re-called the 5' RACE reads and catalogs CDR3 proteins one per entry, DNA excluded. Its table lists just under 45,000 distinct CDR3 sequences. The sequenced material came from blood. The receptors derive from a human donor with ulcerative colitis or Crohn's disease, or a healthy co-twin of an affected twin (not recorded which). CDR3s include the opening cysteine and the closing phenylalanine or tryptophan.

TRBJ2-7,TRBV5-1,CASRGSYEQYF
TRBJ1-4,TRBV4-3,CASSQNPGVKEKLFF
TRBJ1-3,TRBV7-2,CASSPGGGGAGNTIYF
TRBJ2-3,TRBV20-1,CSARPENTQYF
TRBJ2-3,TRBV9,CASSYGDRDRSTDTQYF
TRBJ2-1,TRBV11-2,CASSLISGGANSPNEQFF
TRBJ1-4,TRBV25-1,CASSELGGSGEKLFF
TRBJ2-1,TRBV5-6,CASSLGVGQGRENEQFF
TRBJ2-7,TRBV20-1,CSASPPAGYEQYF
TRBJ2-2,TRBV29-1,CSVLGSGGELFF
TRBJ1-2,TRBV4-3,CASSQEGQGAYGYTF
TRBJ2-1,TRBV5-1,CASSLMPGGPNEQFF
TRBJ2-6,TRBV5-1,CASSLAPGRRSGANVLTF
TRBJ1-4,TRBV7-9,CASSLVGDEKLFF
TRBJ2-2,TRBV6-1,CASSGSNTGELFF
TRBJ2-6,TRBV5-4,CASERSGANVLTF
TRBJ2-2,TRBV11-1,CASSLGMAGGFTGELFF
TRBJ2-5,TRBV7-9,CASSLVLQETQYF